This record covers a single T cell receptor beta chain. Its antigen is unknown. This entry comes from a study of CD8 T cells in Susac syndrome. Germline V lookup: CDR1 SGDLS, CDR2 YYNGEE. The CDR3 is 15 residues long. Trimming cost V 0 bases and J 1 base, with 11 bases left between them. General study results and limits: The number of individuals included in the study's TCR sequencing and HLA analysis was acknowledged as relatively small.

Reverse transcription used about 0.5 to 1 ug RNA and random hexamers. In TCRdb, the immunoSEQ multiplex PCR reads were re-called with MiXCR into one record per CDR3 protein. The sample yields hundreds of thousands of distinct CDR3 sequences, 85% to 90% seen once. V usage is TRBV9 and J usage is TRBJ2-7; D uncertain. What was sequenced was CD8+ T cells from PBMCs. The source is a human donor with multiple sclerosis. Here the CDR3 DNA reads TGTGCCAGCAGCGTAGAGTATGGGCAGTCCTACGAGCAGTACTTC. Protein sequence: CASSVEYGQSYEQYF.